A selection of T cell receptor beta chains follows, all from one sample in a study of somatic mutations in cytotoxic T cells in rheumatoid arthritis. Produced via immunoSEQ multiplex PCR; TCRdb's table is partial and in-frame only. The table lists 9,200 or so clones, about 75% of them singletons. Sequencing was performed on CD8+ T cells sorted from blood. These receptors were obtained from an adult with rheumatoid arthritis. The CDR3 runs from the conserved cysteine through the conserved F or W. D genes are given only for firm matches. Clone size is stated in some rows and not others, as once, few, many or a class when expanded.

abundance	v_gene	j_gene	d_gene	CDR3nt	CDR3aa
NA	TRBV30	TRBJ1-2	NA	TGTGCCTGGATTGAGGGGGGCCAAGGTTACACCTTC	CAWIEGGQGYTF
NA	TRBV2	TRBJ2-2	NA	TGTGCCAGCACCGGGACACTAAACACCGGGGAGCTGTTTTTT	CASTGTLNTGELFF
NA	TRBV4-2	TRBJ2-3	NA	TGTGCCAGCAGCCAAGACGAGGGGGGCCCAGATACGCAGTATTTT	CASSQDEGGPDTQYF
NA	TRBV11-2	TRBJ2-1	TRBD2	TGTGCCAGCAGCTTATGGTCTAGCGGAGCCTACAATGAGCAGTTCTTC	CASSLWSSGAYNEQFF
NA	TRBV15	TRBJ2-3	TRBD2	TGTGCCACCAGCGGACGAGCGGGGGGGCGGACAGATACGCAGTATTTT	CATSGRAGGRTDTQYF
NA	TRBV5-4	TRBJ1-1	NA	TGTGCCAGCAGCTTGGGGTTAGGGGCATCGGGGGCTTTCTTT	CASSLGLGASGAFF
NA	TRBV29-1	TRBJ2-5	TRBD2	TGCAGCGTTGTTCTAGCGGGGGAGTACCAAGAGACCCAGTACTTC	CSVVLAGEYQETQYF
NA	TRBV28	TRBJ1-1	NA	TGTGCCAGCAGTTTAGGTGCCAGGGGGAACACTGAAGCTTTCTTT	CASSLGARGNTEAFF
NA	TRBV6-6	TRBJ2-7	NA	TGTGCCAGCAGTCCCTACGGGTACGAGCAGTACTTC	CASSPYGYEQYF
NA	TRBV5-4	TRBJ2-2	NA	TGTGCCAGCAGCTTAGACAGCCCAGACACCGGGGAGCTGTTTTTT	CASSLDSPDTGELFF
NA	TRBV9	TRBJ2-2	NA	TGTGCCAGCAGCGAAACGGGCCTCCTGGGCGGGGAGCTGTTTTTT	CASSETGLLGGELFF
NA	TRBV28	TRBJ2-7	NA	TGTGCCAGCCTTGCTTACGAGCAGTACTTC	CASLAYEQYF
NA	TRBV28	TRBJ2-7	NA	TGTGCCAGCAGCCAAGGAGAAGGGGTGGTCAACGAGCAGTACTTC	CASSQGEGVVNEQYF
NA	TRBV28	TRBJ2-7	NA	TGTGCCAGCAGTTTTTTATACGAGCAGTACTTC	CASSFLYEQYF
NA	TRBV28	TRBJ2-7	NA	TGTGCCAGCAGTTTGCAGGGCACCTACGAGCAGTACTTC	CASSLQGTYEQYF
NA	TRBV28	TRBJ1-1	TRBD1	TGTGCCAGCAGCCGAGTGACAGGGACTGAAGCTTTCTTT	CASSRVTGTEAFF
NA	TRBV4-3	TRBJ2-3	TRBD2	TGCGCCAGCAGCCAAGATTGGGCTAGCGGGGGAGATACGCAGTATTTT	CASSQDWASGGDTQYF
NA	TRBV6-1	TRBJ2-3	TRBD2	TGTGCCAGCAGTGGGTTAGTTGCTAGCGGGGGGGTGACGACAGATACGCAGTATTTT	CASSGLVASGGVTTDTQYF
NA	TRBV9	TRBJ2-2	NA	TGTGCCAGCAGCGTAACCAGGGACCGAGCGAACACCGGGGAGCTGTTTTTT	CASSVTRDRANTGELFF
NA	TRBV28	TRBJ2-7	NA	TGTGCCAGCAGCTCCTCGGACCTCAAGACCGGCTACGAGCAGTACTTC	CASSSSDLKTGYEQYF
NA	TRBV5-1	TRBJ2-1	NA	TGCGCCAGCAGCTTGTTAGACCAGGATTACTACAATGAGCAGTTCTTC	CASSLLDQDYYNEQFF
NA	TRBV15	TRBJ2-7	TRBD1	TGTGCCACCAGCAGTTGGACAGGGGGCACCGAGCAGTACTTC	CATSSWTGGTEQYF
NA	TRBV27	TRBJ2-1	NA	TGTGCCAGCGAAAGCGGGTCCTCCTACAATGAGCAGTTCTTC	CASESGSSYNEQFF
NA	TRBV6-1	TRBJ2-2	NA	TGTGCCAGCAGTGAAGGGTGGGGAGGGCTGTTTTTT	CASSEGWGGLFF
NA	TRBV27	TRBJ2-7	TRBD2	TGTGCCAGCAGCACTAGCGGGAGATTTTACGAGCAGTACTTC	CASSTSGRFYEQYF
NA	TRBV7-3	TRBJ1-2	TRBD1	TGTGCCAGCAGCTCCCCGGATCACAGGGGTGGCTACACCTTC	CASSSPDHRGGYTF
NA	TRBV19	TRBJ2-7	TRBD1	TGTGCCAGGGTGACAGGGGAACCCTACGAGCAGTACTTC	CARVTGEPYEQYF
NA	TRBV9	TRBJ2-3	NA	TGTGCCAGCAGCGTAGCGGGGAATACGCAGTATTTT	CASSVAGNTQYF
NA	TRBV9	TRBJ2-1	NA	TGTGCCAGCAGCGTAGTGGGCCAGTCAATCTACAATGAGCAGTTCTTC	CASSVVGQSIYNEQFF
medium-sized	TRBV4-2	TRBJ2-7	NA	TGTGCCAGCAGCCAAGGGACAGTCGAGCAGTACTTC	CASSQGTVEQYF
few	TRBV4-1	TRBJ2-7	NA	TGCGCCAGCAGCCAAGCCCAGGGGTCCTACGAGCAGTACTTC	CASSQAQGSYEQYF
NA	TRBV27	TRBJ1-1	NA	TGTGCCAGCAGTTTGGGGAACACTGAAGCTTTCTTT	CASSLGNTEAFF
NA	TRBV6-5	TRBJ2-1	NA	TGTGCCAGCAGTTACATAACCTCTTCCTACAATGAGCAGTTCTTC	CASSYITSSYNEQFF
NA	TRBV5-4	TRBJ2-1	NA	TGTGCCAGCAGCTTCCGGGGCGGCCTCAATGAGCAGTTCTTC	CASSFRGGLNEQFF
NA	TRBV5-6	TRBJ2-7	TRBD1	TGTGCCAGCAGCTTGGGGACAGGGGACTCCTACGAGCAGTACTTC	CASSLGTGDSYEQYF
NA	TRBV4-3	TRBJ2-7	NA	TGCGCCAGCAGCCAAACACCGGGACCCTCCTACGAGCAGTACTTC	CASSQTPGPSYEQYF
NA	TRBV7-8	TRBJ2-7	NA	TGTGCCAGCAGCAAAACGTCCGCGAGCAGCTCCTACGAGCAGTACTTC	CASSKTSASSSYEQYF
NA	TRBV28	TRBJ2-1	NA	TGTGCCAGCAGTGCGTCAGACAGGGAGGAGTTCTTC	CASSASDREEFF
once	TRBV6-1	TRBJ2-1	TRBD2	TGTGCCAGCAGTGATTTAGCGGGATCTTACAATGAGCAGTTCTTC	CASSDLAGSYNEQFF
NA	TRBV9	TRBJ1-4	NA	TGTGCCAGCAGCGTAGGGGCGACGGACTGGGAAAAACTGTTTTTT	CASSVGATDWEKLFF
NA	TRBV4-1	TRBJ2-7	NA	TGCGCCAGCAGTCTCGAAACTTGGGGGGCCGGCGAGCAGTACTTC	CASSLETWGAGEQYF
once	TRBV7-3	TRBJ2-5	TRBD1	TGTGCCAGCAGCTTCACCGACAGGGGGGCGACCCAGTACTTC	CASSFTDRGATQYF
NA	TRBV11-2	TRBJ2-7	NA	TGTGCCAGCAGCTTAGGGCAGAACTACGAGCAGTACTTC	CASSLGQNYEQYF
few	TRBV5-1	TRBJ1-2	NA	TGCGCCAGCAGTTGGTATGGCTACACCTTC	CASSWYGYTF
NA	TRBV28	TRBJ2-1	NA	TGTGCCAGCAGTCCCGGGTTCGCTGACAATGAGCAGTTCTTC	CASSPGFADNEQFF
NA	TRBV28	TRBJ2-7	TRBD1	TGTGCCAGCAGTCCGGGACAGGGGAATGGAGAGCAGTACTTC	CASSPGQGNGEQYF
NA	TRBV27	TRBJ1-1	NA	TGTGCCAGCAGTTTGTTCGCAGGCAACACTGAAGCTTTCTTT	CASSLFAGNTEAFF
NA	TRBV15	TRBJ2-1	NA	TGTGCCACCAGCAGAGATGCCGGATCTTCGGGAGTCGCCTACAATGAGCAGTTCTTC	CATSRDAGSSGVAYNEQFF
NA	TRBV7-9	TRBJ2-7	TRBD1	TGTGCCAGCAGCTCCGGACAGGGAAGAGCCTACGAGCAGTACTTC	CASSSGQGRAYEQYF
NA	TRBV4-3	TRBJ2-1	NA	TGCGCCAGCAGCCCTAGGGTTTACTCCTACAATGAGCAGTTCTTC	CASSPRVYSYNEQFF
once	TRBV7-6	TRBJ1-4	TRBD1	TGTGCCAGCAGCGCCGACAGGGGAGGTGAAAAACTGTTTTTT	CASSADRGGEKLFF
NA	TRBV9	TRBJ2-4	TRBD2	TGTGCCAGCAGCACCCAGCGGGAGGGAGACAAAAACATTCAGTACTTC	CASSTQREGDKNIQYF
NA	TRBV10-3	TRBJ1-4	NA	TGTGCCATCAGTGATACAGTTGGAGTTGGGGAAAAACTGTTTTTT	CAISDTVGVGEKLFF
NA	TRBV7-9	TRBJ1-1	NA	TGTGCCAGCAGCTTCCCATTGGACAGCCTGAACACTGAAGCTTTCTTT	CASSFPLDSLNTEAFF
NA	TRBV5-1	TRBJ2-7	TRBD2	TGCGCCAGCAGCTTGGGATCGGGACTAGCGTACTACGAGCAGTACTTC	CASSLGSGLAYYEQYF
NA	TRBV19	TRBJ2-7	NA	TGTGCCAGTGACCCCGAGACAGGTACGAAAAGCTCCTACGAGCAGTACTTC	CASDPETGTKSSYEQYF
NA	TRBV5-4	TRBJ1-4	NA	TGTGCCAGCAGCTTGGATTCAGGGTATGAACTGTTTTTT	CASSLDSGYELFF